This entry lists 15 T cell receptor beta chains sequenced from one sample in a study of blood T cell repertoires in COVID-19. Sequencing used immunoSEQ multiplex PCR; TCRdb keeps in-frame clones, though not all of them. The sample shows about 58,000 clones, approximately 90% of them seen only once. The material sequenced was peripheral blood. Receptor source: a man in his 60s with acute or convalescent COVID-19.

The gene calls are TRBV3-1 (or the pseudogene TRBV3-2) and TRBJ2-1; 13 bases line up with TRBD2. This CDR3 has 16 amino acids. V shed 4 bases, J shed 8 bases, and the junction held 8 bases outside the gene matches. Per the germline V gene, CDR1 is LGHDT and CDR2 is YNNKEL (reference sequence). DNA for the CDR3: TGTGCCAGCAGCCCCGGACTAGCGGGAGATTTTGATGAGCAGTTCTTC. It encodes CASSPGLAGDFDEQFF.

This chain links TRBV5-1 with TRBJ1-4, with D tentatively TRBD1 (6 bases). Germline loops: CDR1 SGHRS, CDR2 YFSETQ. The CDR3 covers 18 residues. V lost 4 bases and J lost 0, with 19 bases in between. CDR3 nucleotides: TGCGCCAGCAGCCGGCGGCCAGGGACAATTGCAACTAATGAAAAACTGTTTTTT. Its translation: CASSRRPGTIATNEKLFF.

The chain employs TRBV30 and TRBJ1-1, with TRBD1 identical over 7 bases. Germline V gene sequence: CDR1 GTSNPN, CDR2 SVGIG (reference sequence). The CDR3 contains 13 residues. V was clipped by 0 bases and J by 4 bases; unmatched bases: 2. The CDR3 DNA sequence: TGTGCCTGGAGTGTAAAGGGGGCCACTGAAGCTTTCTTT. This translates into CAWSVKGATEAFF.

This clone was seen a handful of times. This chain connects TRBV4-3 to TRBJ2-1; TRBD2 agrees at 12 bases. The CDR3 loop spans 18 amino acids. Germline trimming cut 0 bases from V and 6 bases from J; bases unmatched to any gene: 9. The V gene's germline CDR1 is LGHNA and CDR2 YSLEER. The DNA for the CDR3 is TGCGCCAGCAGCCAAGACCGTGCCCTAGCGGGAGGGCGCAATGAGCAGTTCTTC. Translating it yields CASSQDRALAGGRNEQFF.

This clone occurred a few times. This sequence joins TRBV7-9 and TRBJ2-1, with a weak D call TRBD1 (6 bases). V was trimmed by 5 bases and J by 6 bases, leaving 17 bases between them. Germline V lookup: CDR1 SEHNR, CDR2 FQNEAQ (reference sequence). The CDR3 extends over 15 amino acids. CDR3 nucleotides: TGTGCCAGCAGCCCAAGGACAGAGGACTTCAATGAGCAGTTCTTC. Its protein product is CASSPRTEDFNEQFF.

The genes are TRBV10-3 and TRBJ1-1, with 8 bases identical to TRBD1. The V segment lost 11 bases and the J segment 4 bases; nucleotides outside the gene matches: 18. CDR3 size: 16 residues. Germline V CDR1 and CDR2: ENHRY, SYGVKD. CDR3 coding DNA: TGTGCCTGCTTACAGGCTCCAGGGGGCGAAGGCACTGAAGCTTTCTTT. Translation gives CACLQAPGGEGTEAFF.

The chain couples TRBV29-1 to TRBJ2-6, with D tentatively TRBD1 (6 bases). There are 17 residues in the CDR3. Between the trimmed V and J ends, which lost 4 bases and 0 bases, there was a span of 16 bases. The germline V gene encodes CDR1 SQVTM and CDR2 ANQGSEA. This CDR3 reads CSVAWTASISGANVLTF. The CDR3 nucleotides are TGCAGCGTTGCCTGGACAGCATCTATCTCTGGGGCCAACGTCCTGACTTTC.

The chain combines TRBV6-6 with TRBJ1-6; no definite D call. V lost 4 bases to trimming and J lost 7 bases, with 11 bases between them. The CDR3 covers 14 residues. Germline loops: CDR1 MNHNY, CDR2 SVGAGI (reference sequence). For the CDR3, the DNA is TGTGCCAGCAGTTCCCCTCGAAGCAATTCACCCCTCCACTTT. Amino acids: CASSSPRSNSPLHF.

The chain recombines TRBV11-2 with TRBJ1-3; D might be TRBD1 (6 bases). V dropped 8 bases and J dropped 3 bases, with 17 bases sitting between them. Germline V gene lookup returns CDR1 SGHAT and CDR2 FQNNGV. The CDR3 consists of 15 residues. This CDR3 reads CASRTGGADGNTIYF. CDR3 sequence (DNA): TGTGCCAGCCGAACCGGGGGGGCGGATGGAAACACCATATATTTT.

The chain links TRBV27 to TRBJ1-1, with D perhaps TRBD1 (5 bases). In germline, CDR1 is MNHEY, CDR2 SMNVEV (reference sequence). The CDR3 runs to 14 residues. V was cut by 6 bases and J by 3 bases, with 14 bases left in between. The CDR3 sequence is CASSPRRDDTEAFF. The CDR3 DNA is TGTGCCAGCAGCCCTAGGCGGGACGACACTGAAGCTTTCTTT.

This chain connects TRBV19 to TRBJ2-4; 9 positions agree with TRBD2. V shed 4 bases and J 7 bases; nucleotides not matched to a gene: 2. CDR3 size: 13 residues. The germline V gene has CDR1 LNHDA and CDR2 SQIVND (reference sequence). CDR3 in DNA: TGTGCCAGTAGTAGCCTAGCGGGGAACATTCAGTACTTC. This gives the protein CASSSLAGNIQYF. The full variable domain, with the rest looked up from reference TRBV19 and TRBJ2-4, is DGGITQSPKYLFRKEGQNVTLSCEQNLNHDAMYWYRQDPGQGLRLIYYSQIVNDFQKGDIAEGYSVSREKKESFPLTVTSAQKNPTAFYLCASSSLAGNIQYFGAGTRLSVL.

The genes are TRBV19 and TRBJ1-4; 7 positions agree with TRBD1. V was pared by 6 bases and J by 3 bases, with 10 bases of the junction left unmatched. The CDR3 has 16 amino acids. CDR1 LNHDA and CDR2 SQIVND come from the germline V gene (reference sequence). This CDR3 is CASRSTGADSNEKLFF. In nucleotides, the CDR3 is TGTGCCAGTAGATCAACAGGGGCCGACTCTAATGAAAAACTGTTTTTT.

This sequence joins TRBV5-4 and TRBJ1-2; 7 bases fit TRBD1. CDR3 length equals 13 residues. In germline, CDR1 is SGHNT, CDR2 YYREEE (reference sequence). J was trimmed by 6 bases and V by 0 bases; bases with no gene match: 2. The CDR3 here is CASSLDRGHGYTF. The CDR3 coding sequence is TGTGCCAGCAGCTTGGACAGGGGCCATGGCTACACCTTC.

The chain has TRBV3-1 (or the pseudogene TRBV3-2) and TRBJ1-3, with 9 bases identical to TRBD1. The junction had 7 bases not matched to a gene; V was cut back by 2 bases and J by 8 bases. This CDR3 has 15 amino acids. Germline CDR1 and CDR2: LGHDT and YNNKEL (reference sequence). CDR3 loop: CASSQQTGGEDTIYF. CDR3 coding DNA: TGTGCCAGCAGCCAACAGACAGGGGGGGAGGACACCATATATTTT.

This clone was seen a single time. The chain links TRBV28 to TRBJ1-5; no clear D. Germline V lookup: CDR1 MDHEN, CDR2 SYDVKM. The CDR3 spans 12 residues. V was cut by 7 bases and J by 8 bases, with 12 bases left in between. CDR3 coding DNA: TGTGCCAGCACCTCCAGAGGTAAGCCCCAGCATTTT. This encodes CASTSRGKPQHF.